This TCR beta chain originates from a study of identical twins. Each cDNA held unique molecular identifiers, and template switching gave it a universal primer site. TCRdb ran MiXCR on the 5' RACE reads and lists one entry per CDR3 protein. The data show about 700,000 distinct CDR3 sequences, around 6.1% seen once. Germline V gives CDR1 MGHDK, CDR2 SYGVNS. V was pared by 6 bases and J by 3 bases, with 12 bases between. The CDR3 spans 15 residues. The TCR comes from a young man in good health. Material: naive T cells sorted from blood. The rearrangement links TRBV25-1 to TRBJ1-6; TRBD1 might be the D (5 bases). As DNA, the CDR3 is TGTGCCAGCAGCGGAGACAGCAGCTATAATTCACCCCTCCACTTT. Amino acid sequence: CASSGDSSYNSPLHF. Full variable domain (missing parts from reference TRBV25-1 and TRBJ1-6): EADIYQTPRYLVIGTGKKITLECSQTMGHDKMYWYQQDPGMELHLIHYSYGVNSTEKGDLSSESTVSRIRTEHFPLTLESARPSHTSQYLCASSGDSSYNSPLHFGNGTRLTVT.